These T cell receptor beta chains were read from a single sample in a study of blood T cell repertoires in COVID-19. Using immunoSEQ multiplex PCR, the repertoire was profiled, and TCRdb retains in-frame clones only, with some absent. The data hold fewer than 150,000 clones, with approximately 80% observed a single time. Sequencing used peripheral blood. The source is a woman older than 75 in a cohort sampled during active or convalescent COVID-19. CDR3s include the opening cysteine and the closing phenylalanine or tryptophan. A D gene is named only where the DNA matches it firmly. Not every row has a clone size; where given, it reads once, few, many or a size class.

j_call: TRBJ1-4
d_call: .
v_call: TRBV19
clone_size: few
cdr3_aa: CASSIWRGGVSEKLFF
cdr3_nt: TGTGCCAGTAGTATATGGCGGGGAGGGGTCAGTGAAAAACTGTTTTTT

j_call: TRBJ2-5
d_call: TRBD2
v_call: TRBV2
clone_size: .
cdr3_aa: CASSDWTRAYF
cdr3_nt: TGTGCCAGCAGTGACTGGACTAGGGCGTACTTC

j_call: TRBJ1-5
d_call: .
v_call: TRBV6-2/TRBV6-3
clone_size: few
cdr3_aa: CASSLGLLNQPQHF
cdr3_nt: TGTGCCAGCAGTTTGGGACTGCTAAATCAGCCCCAGCATTTT

j_call: TRBJ2-1
d_call: TRBD2
v_call: TRBV6-4
clone_size: .
cdr3_aa: CASSVGSASGIYEQFF
cdr3_nt: TGTGCCAGCAGTGTAGGGTCGGCTAGCGGTATCTATGAGCAGTTCTTC

j_call: TRBJ2-6
d_call: TRBD1
v_call: TRBV7-9
clone_size: once
cdr3_aa: CASSPTTGGQAGANVLTF
cdr3_nt: TGTGCCAGCAGCCCGACGACAGGGGGCCAAGCTGGGGCCAACGTCCTGACTTTC

j_call: TRBJ1-4
d_call: TRBD1
v_call: TRBV19
clone_size: .
cdr3_aa: CARPDRGFYNEKLFF
cdr3_nt: TGTGCCAGACCGGACAGGGGGTTTTATAATGAAAAACTGTTTTTT

j_call: TRBJ1-2
d_call: .
v_call: TRBV9
clone_size: .
cdr3_aa: CASSVGPSNYGYTF
cdr3_nt: TGTGCCAGCAGCGTAGGTCCCAGTAACTATGGCTACACCTTC

j_call: TRBJ1-1
d_call: .
v_call: TRBV19
clone_size: .
cdr3_aa: CASSIMAGDEAFF
cdr3_nt: TGTGCCAGTAGTATAATGGCAGGGGACGAAGCTTTCTTT

j_call: TRBJ2-3
d_call: .
v_call: TRBV7-2
clone_size: .
cdr3_aa: CASSSVVTDTQYF
cdr3_nt: TGTGCCAGCAGTTCGGTGGTCACAGATACGCAGTATTTT

j_call: TRBJ2-3
d_call: .
v_call: TRBV4-1
clone_size: .
cdr3_aa: CASSQDPAGTDTQYF
cdr3_nt: TGCGCCAGCAGCCAGGATCCGGCGGGGACAGATACGCAGTATTTT

j_call: TRBJ1-1
d_call: TRBD1
v_call: TRBV7-9
clone_size: .
cdr3_aa: CASSLPGQGAEAFF
cdr3_nt: TGTGCCAGCAGCTTACCAGGACAGGGCGCTGAAGCTTTCTTT

j_call: TRBJ1-6
d_call: .
v_call: TRBV5-8
clone_size: .
cdr3_aa: CASTSRRARNSPLHF
cdr3_nt: TGTGCCAGCACGTCACGCAGGGCGCGGAATTCACCCCTCCACTTT

j_call: TRBJ2-2
d_call: TRBD1
v_call: TRBV11-2
clone_size: .
cdr3_aa: CASRQPGQGANTGELFF
cdr3_nt: TGTGCCAGCAGACAGCCGGGACAGGGGGCGAACACCGGGGAGCTGTTTTTT

j_call: TRBJ1-2
d_call: .
v_call: TRBV6-5
clone_size: .
cdr3_aa: CASSYSGRGDYGYTF
cdr3_nt: TGTGCCAGCAGTTACTCGGGCAGGGGAGACTATGGCTACACCTTC

j_call: TRBJ2-3
d_call: TRBD1
v_call: TRBV19
clone_size: .
cdr3_aa: CASTRDRGQFDTQYF
cdr3_nt: TGTGCCAGTACTCGGGACAGGGGGCAATTCGATACGCAGTATTTT

j_call: TRBJ2-5
d_call: TRBD1
v_call: TRBV20-1
clone_size: .
cdr3_aa: CSAGDSRPQYF
cdr3_nt: TGCAGTGCTGGGGACAGTAGGCCCCAGTACTTC

j_call: TRBJ2-3
d_call: .
v_call: TRBV15
clone_size: many
cdr3_aa: CATSRASTDTQYF
cdr3_nt: TGTGCCACCAGCAGAGCTAGCACAGATACGCAGTATTTT

j_call: TRBJ1-1
d_call: .
v_call: TRBV5-1
clone_size: .
cdr3_aa: CASSPLLATEAFF
cdr3_nt: TGCGCCAGCAGCCCTCTATTAGCAACTGAAGCTTTCTTT

j_call: TRBJ1-6
d_call: .
v_call: TRBV6-5
clone_size: .
cdr3_aa: CASSSLSSYNSPLHF
cdr3_nt: TGTGCCAGCAGTTCTTTGAGCTCCTATAATTCACCCCTCCACTTT

j_call: TRBJ1-3
d_call: .
v_call: TRBV10-2
clone_size: .
cdr3_aa: CAMSSGVAGNTIYF
cdr3_nt: TGCGCCATGTCGTCCGGGGTTGCTGGAAACACCATATATTTT

j_call: TRBJ1-6
d_call: .
v_call: TRBV15
clone_size: .
cdr3_aa: CATSRDRGLNSPLHF
cdr3_nt: TGTGCCACCAGCAGGGACCGGGGGTTAAATTCACCCCTCCACTTT

j_call: TRBJ2-1
d_call: .
v_call: TRBV18
clone_size: .
cdr3_aa: CASSPPASRRNNEQFF
cdr3_nt: TGTGCCAGCTCACCCCCGGCCTCTAGAAGAAACAATGAGCAGTTCTTC

j_call: TRBJ2-1
d_call: TRBD2
v_call: TRBV28
clone_size: once
cdr3_aa: CASSSPGLGAHEQFF
cdr3_nt: TGTGCCAGCAGTTCCCCGGGACTAGGAGCGCATGAGCAGTTCTTC

j_call: TRBJ1-6
d_call: .
v_call: TRBV19
clone_size: .
cdr3_aa: CASSTQGTFSSYNSPLHF
cdr3_nt: TGTGCCAGTAGTACCCAAGGGACTTTCAGCTCCTATAATTCACCCCTCCACTTT

j_call: TRBJ2-2
d_call: TRBD2
v_call: TRBV7-2
clone_size: .
cdr3_aa: CASSLGNLAGGNTGELFF
cdr3_nt: TGTGCCAGCAGCTTAGGGAACCTAGCGGGGGGTAACACCGGGGAGCTGTTTTTT

j_call: TRBJ1-1
d_call: TRBD1
v_call: TRBV19
clone_size: .
cdr3_aa: CASRTGQGDTEAFF
cdr3_nt: TGTGCCAGTAGAACCGGACAGGGGGACACTGAAGCTTTCTTT

j_call: TRBJ1-2
d_call: TRBD1
v_call: TRBV3-1/TRBV3-2
clone_size: .
cdr3_aa: CASSPRTGRGYTF
cdr3_nt: TGTGCCAGCAGCCCTAGGACAGGACGAGGCTACACCTTC

j_call: TRBJ2-2
d_call: .
v_call: TRBV9
clone_size: .
cdr3_aa: CASNFNTGELFF
cdr3_nt: TGTGCCAGCAACTTTAACACCGGGGAGCTGTTTTTT

j_call: TRBJ2-5
d_call: TRBD1
v_call: TRBV6-5
clone_size: .
cdr3_aa: CASSYSTGLNQETQYF
cdr3_nt: TGTGCCAGCAGTTACTCGACAGGGTTGAACCAAGAGACCCAGTACTTC

j_call: TRBJ1-2
d_call: .
v_call: TRBV7-8
clone_size: .
cdr3_aa: CASSLLRGFDYGYTF
cdr3_nt: TGTGCCAGCAGCTTACTCAGGGGTTTCGACTATGGCTACACCTTC

j_call: TRBJ1-1
d_call: TRBD1
v_call: TRBV6-2/TRBV6-3
clone_size: once
cdr3_aa: CASSYTGQGIAEAFF
cdr3_nt: TGTGCCAGCAGTTATACGGGACAGGGGATCGCTGAAGCTTTCTTT

j_call: TRBJ1-2
d_call: TRBD1
v_call: TRBV3-1/TRBV3-2
clone_size: .
cdr3_aa: CASSRDRGFYGYTF
cdr3_nt: TGTGCCAGCAGCCGGGACAGAGGGTTCTATGGCTACACCTTC

j_call: TRBJ2-3
d_call: TRBD2
v_call: TRBV15
clone_size: .
cdr3_aa: CATSRQGLGILDTQYF
cdr3_nt: TGTGCCACCAGCAGGCAGGGACTAGGAATATTAGATACGCAGTATTTT

j_call: TRBJ1-2
d_call: .
v_call: TRBV24-1
clone_size: .
cdr3_aa: CATSENKNRDSQSHNYGYTF
cdr3_nt: TGTGCCACCAGTGAGAACAAAAACCGGGACTCACAATCCCATAACTATGGCTACACCTTC

j_call: TRBJ1-4
d_call: .
v_call: TRBV6-1
clone_size: .
cdr3_aa: CASSESWQIEKLFF
cdr3_nt: TGTGCCAGCAGTGAATCCTGGCAAATTGAAAAACTGTTTTTT

j_call: TRBJ1-3
d_call: .
v_call: TRBV21-1
clone_size: .
cdr3_aa: CASSKVGSPYSGNTIYF
cdr3_nt: TGTGCCAGCAGCAAAGTCGGGAGTCCTTACTCTGGAAACACCATATATTTT

j_call: TRBJ1-2
d_call: .
v_call: TRBV28
clone_size: .
cdr3_aa: CASRQGGDYGYTF
cdr3_nt: TGTGCCAGCAGACAGGGCGGCGACTATGGCTACACCTTC